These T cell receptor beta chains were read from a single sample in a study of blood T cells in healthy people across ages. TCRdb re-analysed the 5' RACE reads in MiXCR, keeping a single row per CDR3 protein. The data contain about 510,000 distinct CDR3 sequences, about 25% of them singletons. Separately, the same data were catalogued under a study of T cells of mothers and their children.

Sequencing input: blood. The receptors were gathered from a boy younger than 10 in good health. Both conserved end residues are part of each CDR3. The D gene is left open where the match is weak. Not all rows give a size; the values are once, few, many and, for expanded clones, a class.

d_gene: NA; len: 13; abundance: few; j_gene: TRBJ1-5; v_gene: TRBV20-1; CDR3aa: CSVSGGPRDTQHF; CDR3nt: TGCAGTGTAAGCGGGGGACCGAGAGATACGCAGCATTTT
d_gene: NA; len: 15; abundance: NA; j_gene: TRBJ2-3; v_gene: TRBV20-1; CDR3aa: CSARDQGSGTDTQYF; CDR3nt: TGCAGTGCTAGAGATCAGGGTAGCGGCACAGATACGCAGTATTTT
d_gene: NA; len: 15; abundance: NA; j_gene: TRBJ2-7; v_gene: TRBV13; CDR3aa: CASSFGSRSAYEQYF; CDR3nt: TGTGCCAGCAGCTTTGGGTCCCGGAGCGCCTACGAGCAGTACTTC
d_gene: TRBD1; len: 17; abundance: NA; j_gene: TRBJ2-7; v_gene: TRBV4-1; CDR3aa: CASSQDQGLGGLYEQYF; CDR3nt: TGCGCCAGCAGCCAAGATCAGGGCCTAGGGGGCCTCTACGAGCAGTACTTC
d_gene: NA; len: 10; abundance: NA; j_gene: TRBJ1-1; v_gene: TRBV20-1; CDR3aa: CSASTLEAFF; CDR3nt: TGCAGTGCTAGTACCCTTGAAGCTTTCTTT
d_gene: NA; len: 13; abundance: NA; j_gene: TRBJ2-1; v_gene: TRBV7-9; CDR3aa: CASRTENYNEQFF; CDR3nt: TGTGCCAGCCGGACTGAAAACTACAATGAGCAGTTCTTC
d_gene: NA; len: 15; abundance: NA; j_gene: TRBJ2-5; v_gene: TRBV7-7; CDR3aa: CASSLAFSPRETQYF; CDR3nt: TGTGCTAGCAGCTTAGCGTTCAGCCCCAGGGAGACCCAGTACTTC
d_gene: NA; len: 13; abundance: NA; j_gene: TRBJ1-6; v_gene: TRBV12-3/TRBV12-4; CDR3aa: CASSWVANSPLHF; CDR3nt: TGTGCCAGCAGTTGGGTCGCCAATTCACCCCTCCACTTT
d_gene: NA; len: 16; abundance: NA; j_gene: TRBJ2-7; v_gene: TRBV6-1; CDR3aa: CASSEAENTGPYEQYF; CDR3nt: TGTGCCAGCAGTGAAGCGGAAAATACCGGACCTTACGAGCAGTACTTC
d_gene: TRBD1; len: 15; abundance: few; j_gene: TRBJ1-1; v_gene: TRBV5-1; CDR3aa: CASSPQGGENTEAFF; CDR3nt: TGCGCCAGCAGCCCGCAGGGGGGAGAGAACACTGAAGCTTTCTTT
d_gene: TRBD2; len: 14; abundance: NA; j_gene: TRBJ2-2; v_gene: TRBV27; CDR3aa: CASSRGTSGGELFF; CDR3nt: TGTGCCAGCAGTCGGGGGACTAGCGGCGGGGAGCTGTTTTTT
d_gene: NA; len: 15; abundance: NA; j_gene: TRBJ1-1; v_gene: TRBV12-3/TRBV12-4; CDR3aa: CASSFTQVLGTEAFF; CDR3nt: TGTGCCAGCAGTTTTACGCAGGTCTTGGGCACTGAAGCTTTCTTT
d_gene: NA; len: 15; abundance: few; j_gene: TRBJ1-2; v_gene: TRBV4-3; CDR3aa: CASSQDSGANYGYTF; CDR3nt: TGCGCCAGCAGCCAAGATTCAGGAGCTAACTATGGCTACACCTTC
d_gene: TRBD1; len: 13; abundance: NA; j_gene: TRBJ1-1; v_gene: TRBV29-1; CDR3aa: CSVYRGTGLEAFF; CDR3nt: TGCAGCGTTTATCGTGGGACAGGGCTCGAAGCTTTCTTT
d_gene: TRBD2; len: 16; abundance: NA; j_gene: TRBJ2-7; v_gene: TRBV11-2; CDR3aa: CASSPGRGTSHYEQYF; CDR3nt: TGTGCCAGCAGCCCAGGGCGGGGGACCTCCCACTACGAGCAGTACTTC
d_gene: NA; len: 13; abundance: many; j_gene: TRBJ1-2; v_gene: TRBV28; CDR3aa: CASTPGGVYGYTF; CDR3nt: TGTGCCAGCACTCCTGGGGGGGTCTATGGCTACACCTTC
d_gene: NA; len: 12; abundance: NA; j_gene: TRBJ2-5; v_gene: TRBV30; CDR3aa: CAWSSSYETQYF; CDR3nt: TGTGCCTGGAGTTCTAGTTATGAGACCCAGTACTTC
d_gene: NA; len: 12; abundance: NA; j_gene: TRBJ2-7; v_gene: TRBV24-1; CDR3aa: CATSGGNYEQYF; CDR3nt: TGTGCCACCAGCGGTGGGAACTACGAGCAGTACTTC
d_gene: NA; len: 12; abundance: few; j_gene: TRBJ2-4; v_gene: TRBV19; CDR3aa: CASSLNPRGIHF; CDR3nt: TGTGCCAGTAGCCTGAACCCGAGGGGAATCCACTTC
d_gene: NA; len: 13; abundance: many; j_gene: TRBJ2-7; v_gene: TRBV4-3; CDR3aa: CASSRGFPHEQYF; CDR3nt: TGCGCCAGCAGCCGAGGGTTCCCCCACGAGCAGTACTTC
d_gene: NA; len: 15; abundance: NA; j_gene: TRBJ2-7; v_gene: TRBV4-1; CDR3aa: CASSQEPLGSYGQYF; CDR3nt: TGCGCCAGCAGCCAAGAACCCTTGGGGTCCTACGGGCAGTACTTC
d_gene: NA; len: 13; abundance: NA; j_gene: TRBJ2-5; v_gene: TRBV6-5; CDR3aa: CASRRGRQETQYF; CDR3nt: TGTGCCAGCAGACGAGGAAGACAAGAGACCCAGTACTTC
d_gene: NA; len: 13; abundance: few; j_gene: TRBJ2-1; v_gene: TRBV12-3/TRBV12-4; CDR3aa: CASNLQGRDEQFF; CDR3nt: TGTGCCAGCAATCTTCAGGGGAGGGATGAGCAGTTCTTC
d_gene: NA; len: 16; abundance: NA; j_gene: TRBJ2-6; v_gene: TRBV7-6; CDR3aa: CASSIRRSSGANVLTF; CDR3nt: TGTGCTAGCAGCATCCGCCGGAGCTCTGGGGCCAACGTCCTGACTTTC
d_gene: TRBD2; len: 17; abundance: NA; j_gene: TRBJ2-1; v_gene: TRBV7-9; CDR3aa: CASSLELAGGRGNEQFF; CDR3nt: TGTGCCAGCAGCTTAGAGCTAGCGGGGGGAAGAGGCAATGAGCAGTTCTTC
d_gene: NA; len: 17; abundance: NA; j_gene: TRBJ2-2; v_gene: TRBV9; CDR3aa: CASSPGSRPLNTGELFF; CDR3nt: TGTGCCAGCAGCCCGGGGAGCAGGCCTCTGAACACCGGGGAGCTGTTTTTT
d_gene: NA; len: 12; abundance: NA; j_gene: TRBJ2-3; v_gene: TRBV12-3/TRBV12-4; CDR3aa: CASSNIRDTQYF; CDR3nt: TGTGCCAGCAGTAACATTCGGGATACGCAGTATTTT
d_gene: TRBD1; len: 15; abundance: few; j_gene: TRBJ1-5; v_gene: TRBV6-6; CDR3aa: CASSCRDRARQPQHF; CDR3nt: TGTGCCAGCAGTTGCCGGGACAGGGCCCGGCAGCCCCAGCATTTT
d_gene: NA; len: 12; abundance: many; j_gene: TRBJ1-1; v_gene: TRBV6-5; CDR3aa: CASSNPGERAFF; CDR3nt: TGTGCCAGCAGCAACCCCGGGGAGAGAGCTTTCTTT
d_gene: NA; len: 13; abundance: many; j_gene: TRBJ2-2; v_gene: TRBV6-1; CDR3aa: CASTRANTGELFF; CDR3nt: TGTGCCAGCACTCGTGCGAACACCGGGGAGCTGTTTTTT
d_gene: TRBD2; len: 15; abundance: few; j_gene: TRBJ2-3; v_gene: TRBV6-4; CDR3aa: CASSVQRGGTDTQYF; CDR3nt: TGTGCCAGCAGTGTCCAGCGGGGGGGCACAGATACGCAGTATTTT
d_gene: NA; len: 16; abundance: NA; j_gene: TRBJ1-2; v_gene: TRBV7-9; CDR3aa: CASSSRRVARDYGYTF; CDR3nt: TGTGCCAGCAGCTCACGTCGGGTGGCCAGAGACTATGGCTACACCTTC
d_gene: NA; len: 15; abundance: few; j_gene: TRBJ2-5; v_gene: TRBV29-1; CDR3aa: CSVAERGHAQETQYF; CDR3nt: TGCAGCGTAGCGGAAAGGGGCCACGCCCAAGAGACCCAGTACTTC
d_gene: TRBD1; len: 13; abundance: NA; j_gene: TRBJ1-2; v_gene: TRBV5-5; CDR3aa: CASSKGTGYGYTF; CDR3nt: TGTGCCAGCAGCAAAGGGACAGGCTATGGCTACACCTTC
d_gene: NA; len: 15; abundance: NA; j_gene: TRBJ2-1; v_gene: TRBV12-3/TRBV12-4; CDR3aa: CASSFGTHDFNEQFF; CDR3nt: TGTGCCAGCAGTTTTGGGACCCATGATTTTAATGAGCAGTTCTTC
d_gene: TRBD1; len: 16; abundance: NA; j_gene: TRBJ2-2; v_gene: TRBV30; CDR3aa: CAWSVWDRPLTGELFF; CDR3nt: TGTGCCTGGAGTGTATGGGACAGGCCTTTAACCGGGGAGCTGTTTTTT
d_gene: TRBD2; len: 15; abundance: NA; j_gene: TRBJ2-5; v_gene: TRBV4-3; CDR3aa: CTSSQIAGGQETQYF; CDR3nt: TGCACCAGCAGCCAAATAGCGGGAGGCCAAGAGACCCAGTACTTC
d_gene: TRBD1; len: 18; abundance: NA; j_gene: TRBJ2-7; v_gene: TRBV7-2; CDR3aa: CVSSYNVRTGFKSYEQYF; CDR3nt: TGTGTCAGCAGCTACAACGTACGGACAGGGTTTAAGTCCTACGAGCAGTACTTC